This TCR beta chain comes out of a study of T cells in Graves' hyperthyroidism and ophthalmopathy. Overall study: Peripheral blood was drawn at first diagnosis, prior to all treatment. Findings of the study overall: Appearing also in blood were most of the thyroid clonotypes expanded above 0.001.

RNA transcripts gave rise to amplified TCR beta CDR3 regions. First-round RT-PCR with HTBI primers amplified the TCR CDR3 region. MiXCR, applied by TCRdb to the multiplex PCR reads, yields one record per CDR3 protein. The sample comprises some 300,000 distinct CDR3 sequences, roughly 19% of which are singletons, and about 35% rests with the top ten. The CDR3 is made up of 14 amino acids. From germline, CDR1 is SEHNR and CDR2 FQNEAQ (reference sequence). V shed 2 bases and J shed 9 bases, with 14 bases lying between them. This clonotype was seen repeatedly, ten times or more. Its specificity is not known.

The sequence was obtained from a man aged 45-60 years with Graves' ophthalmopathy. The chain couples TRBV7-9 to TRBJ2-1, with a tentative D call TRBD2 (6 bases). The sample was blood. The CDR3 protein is CASSLRDWQAEQFF. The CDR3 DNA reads TGTGCCAGCAGCTTAAGGGACTGGCAAGCTGAGCAGTTCTTC.